The 20 T cell receptor beta chains presented below share a single source sample, sequenced in a study of T cells expressing NK-cell markers. Reanalyzing the 5' RACE reads, TCRdb keeps one entry per CDR3 protein, without DNA. Here the sample table reports roughly 450,000 distinct CDR3 sequences. The sample comprised blood T cells: a sorted CD56 or NKG2C T cell subset, CD4+ or CD8+ T cells, or bulk PBMC T cells (not recorded which). The source of these receptors is a woman between 45 and 65 years old in good health.

J is TRBJ2-3 and V is TRBV29-1; no DNA is available, so the TRBD2 call from TCRdb remains unchecked. Germline values: CDR1 SQVTM, CDR2 ANQGSEA. The CDR3 spans 15 residues. CDR3 amino acids: CSVRTAIASTDTQYF.

V and J are TRBV12-3 or TRBV12-4 and TRBJ2-3; no DNA is available, so the TRBD2 call from TCRdb remains unchecked. The CDR3 sequence is 16 residues long. CDR3 residues: CASSAGLAGLEDTQYF.

This chain joins TRBV7-2 and TRBJ1-2. In germline, CDR1 is SGHTA, CDR2 FQGNSA. The CDR3 sequence is 14 residues long. CDR3 sequence reads: CASSLRFSNYGYTF.

The chain carries TRBV20-1 and TRBJ1-5; there is no DNA to check the TCRdb D call of TRBD1. This CDR3 spans 16 amino acids. The germline V gene has CDR1 DFQATT and CDR2 SNEGSKA (reference sequence). CDR3 in amino acids: CSARGGQGGSNQPQHF.

The chain couples TRBV7-2 to TRBJ2-5; absent DNA, TCRdb's TRBD2 call cannot be checked. Germline values: CDR1 SGHTA, CDR2 FQGNSA. The CDR3 contains 14 residues. CDR3 in amino acids: CASSSFSGQETQYF.

The V call is TRBV12-3 or TRBV12-4, the J call TRBJ1-6. CDR3 length: 11 residues. The CDR3 is CASSFAGTLHF.

The chain recombines TRBV15 with TRBJ2-1; TCRdb's D call, TRBD2, is unchecked because there is no DNA. The length of the CDR3 is 14 residues. Germline loops: CDR1 LNHNV, CDR2 YYDKDF (reference sequence). CDR3 sequence: CATRPGLSNAEQFF.

This chain links TRBV2 with TRBJ2-7. Germline V gene lookup returns CDR1 SNHLY and CDR2 FYNNEI. The CDR3 contains 15 residues. The CDR3 loop is CASSKADVSSYEQYF. Complete variable domain (other parts from reference TRBV2 and TRBJ2-7): EPEVTQTPSHQVTQMGQEVILRCVPISNHLYFYWYRQILGQKVEFLVSFYNNEISEKSEIFDDQFSVERPDGSNFTLKIRSTKLEDSAMYFCASSKADVSSYEQYFGPGTRLTVT.

The V call is TRBV5-6, the J call TRBJ2-1; lacking DNA, the TRBD1 call made by TCRdb goes unchecked. This CDR3 spans 15 amino acids. Germline V gene lookup returns CDR1 SGHDT and CDR2 YYEEEE. CDR3 sequence: CASSRPGGRDNEQFF. The variable domain in full, with the rest retrieved from reference TRBV5-6 and TRBJ2-1, is DAGVTQSPTHLIKTRGQQVTLRCSPKSGHDTVSWYQQALGQGPQFIFQYYEEEERQRGNFPDRFSGHQFPNYSSELNVNALLLGDSALYLCASSRPGGRDNEQFFGPGTRLTVL.

The genes are TRBV6-1 and TRBJ1-1; the D gene TCRdb calls, TRBD1, cannot be checked with no DNA. The germline V gene encodes CDR1 MNHNS and CDR2 SASEGT. This CDR3 contains 16 residues. CDR3 amino acids: CASSASSGTMNTEAFF.

The chain combines TRBV11-1 with TRBJ1-3; there is no DNA to check the TCRdb D call of TRBD1. Germline loops: CDR1 SGHAT, CDR2 FQDESV (reference sequence). The CDR3 has 15 residues. CDR3: CASSSTGRSGNTIYF. Using reference TRBV11-1 and TRBJ1-3 for the parts outside the CDR3, the full variable domain is EAEVAQSPRYKITEKSQAVAFWCDPISGHATLYWYRQILGQGPELLVQFQDESVVDDSQLPKDRFSAERLKGVDSTLKIQPAELGDSAMYLCASSSTGRSGNTIYFGEGSWLTVV.

The chain joins TRBV7-2 to TRBJ2-1; TCRdb's assignment of TRBD2 cannot be checked, as there is no DNA. There are 18 residues in the CDR3. The germline V gene encodes CDR1 SGHTA and CDR2 FQGNSA. Here the CDR3 reads CASSRTSGTPGSYNEQFF.

The J gene is TRBJ2-7, the V gene TRBV5-5; TCRdb's D call, TRBD1, is unchecked because there is no DNA. Germline lookup yields CDR1 SGHKS and CDR2 YYEKEE (reference sequence). The CDR3 contains 14 residues. This CDR3 is CASEGTDESYEQYF.

The chain employs TRBV5-1 and TRBJ2-3. Germline V gives CDR1 SGHRS, CDR2 YFSETQ. This CDR3 has 16 amino acids. Here the CDR3 reads CASSLAELTKGHTQYF.

The rearrangement links TRBV11-3 to TRBJ2-1; absent DNA, TCRdb's TRBD2 call cannot be checked. The CDR3 sequence is 16 residues long. The V gene's germline CDR1 is SGHNT and CDR2 YENEEA. CDR3: CASSFFAGSSYNEQFF.

The V call is TRBV6-6, the J call TRBJ2-3; TCRdb proposes TRBD2, but this gene call is untestable without DNA. Germline loops: CDR1 MNHNY, CDR2 SVGAGI (reference sequence). The CDR3 is 15 residues long. CDR3 protein: CASGRTSGFTDTQYF.

The rearrangement joins TRBV3-1 to TRBJ2-5; absent DNA, TCRdb's TRBD2 call cannot be checked. Germline loops: CDR1 LGHDT, CDR2 YNNKEL (reference sequence). CDR3 length: 17 residues. CDR3: CASSQGASGTPGMTQYF.

This rearrangement joins TRBV2 to TRBJ2-1; as DNA is missing, the TRBD1 call by TCRdb cannot be tested. The CDR3 covers 12 residues. CDR1 SNHLY and CDR2 FYNNEI come from the germline V gene. This CDR3 reads CASDRVYNEQFF.

CDR3 amino acids: CASSYWGGVMNTEAFF. V and J are TRBV6-5 and TRBJ1-1; the TCRdb call, TRBD1, lacks DNA for checking. This CDR3 is 16 amino acids long. The germline V gene encodes CDR1 MNHEY and CDR2 SVGAGI.

The chain couples TRBV5-5 to TRBJ1-1; TCRdb indicates TRBD1, and absent DNA this call remains unverified. The length of the CDR3 is 15 residues. The germline V gene has CDR1 SGHKS and CDR2 YYEKEE (reference sequence). CDR3 sequence: CASSYLGRGAAEAFF.